This note documents a single T cell receptor (beta chain) sequence. Its antigen remains unidentified. No base quality information exists; no much larger clone differs at one position. According to the germline V gene, CDR1 reads MDHEN and CDR2 reads SYDVKM. V ends up 8 bases short and J 3 bases short, with an unmatched junction base count of 5. From its cysteine to its phenylalanine, the CDR3 spans 14 amino acids. Here the CDR3 DNA is all that survives: 42 bases in frame from base 1. The immunoSEQ kit was used, according to the manufacturer's recommendations, to generate TCR beta libraries from genomic DNA. To prepare libraries, a first multiplex PCR with proprietary primers was run, followed by a second PCR that added unique barcodes, and a bead cleanup was done after each round. A kit-provided positive control reaction and a negative control reaction were included in every sample batch. The final libraries were assessed on an Agilent 4200 TapeStation D1000 ScreenTape, pooled by volume, and quantified by qPCR. Sequencing was performed on an Illumina NextSeq500 using a MidOutput 150-cycle cartridge, with 156 Read1 cycles, 15 Index1 cycles, and the kit custom primers. The pooled library was loaded at approximately 0.92 pM, and approximately 20% PhiX control was spiked in. As for the original processing: Vendor-processed data were analyzed in R, with a clonotype defined as all T cells sharing the same CDR3 nucleotide sequence. In the clone abundance analyses, frequencies in each sample were normalized to that sample's 10,000 most abundant clones. Public T cell clones, which averaged fewer than five per sample, were removed prior to analysis. Tumor-enriched and baseline blood-enriched clonotypes were defined by at least a 32-fold difference in abundance between compartments. A beta-binomial differential abundance model was applied to find clonotypes that expanded or contracted between blood time points. Similarity between tumor and blood repertoires was quantified using the Baroni-Urbani and Buser coefficient, and groups were compared with two-tailed Wilcoxon tests in R. Entries here come from immuneACCESS through TCRdb and include only in-frame sequences with V and J called. Some clones fail to appear in such tables; in the studies checked, an unresolved V gene covers under half of the shortfall, and the cause of the remainder is unknown. V, J and clone size were drawn from that table, and D and trimming were deduced from the DNA. This sample comprises 120,000 to 150,000 clones, 80% to 90% of them detected only once. The ten largest account for roughly 17% of the sample.

This sample is part of a study of radiation and T cells in renal cell carcinoma (dated by TCRdb to about 2020). General notes on the study: In total, almost 55 samples, comprising some 25 tumors and roughly 27 peripheral blood samples, were subjected to TCR beta sequencing. In the 40 to 60 samples combined, fewer than 5 million unique CDR3 nucleotide sequences were found, encoding about 2,700,000 unique CDR3 amino acid sequences. The last blood draw occurred 4 weeks after radiation, at the same time as nephrectomy.

The time point label of this sample denotes: blood 4 weeks post-SBRT, at nephrectomy. The sample's treatment or condition label is to be understood as: 15 Gy SBRT to primary tumor, nephrectomy 4 weeks later. Samples came from a clinical trial, in which primary renal cell carcinomas received 15 Gy stereotactic body radiation therapy followed by nephrectomy 4 weeks later. To track tumor-enriched clonotypes, serial peripheral blood was sampled from radiation-treated patients at baseline and at 2 weeks and 4 weeks after SBRT. All patients had renal cell carcinoma with clear cell pathology. Genomic DNA for TCR sequencing was prepared using the QIAamp DNA Blood Mini Kit (Qiagen). Only samples passing all quality control checks were included in the analyses. The paper as a whole reports these results and caveats: Blood repertoire dynamics were not followed beyond 4 weeks after treatment. Effects of radiation dose or scheduling on the TCR repertoire could not be addressed with the single-armed trial design. Because pretreatment tumor biopsies were not available, the study could not determine whether clonotypes were already present within the tumor at baseline. An increase in top tumor clonotypes in blood was observed from baseline to 2 weeks post-radiation, followed by contraction by 4 weeks, which was taken to suggest transient expansion of tumor-resident clones.

The chain was built from TRBV28 and TRBJ2-1; 9 bases in between match TRBD1. This TCR came from a woman aged 45-59 years with renal cell carcinoma. The sample consisted of blood, taken from a patient whose treatment included radiotherapy and nephrectomy. CDR3 sequence: CASEGTGYYNEQFF. The DNA is as follows: TGTGCCAGCGAGGGGACAGGGTACTACAATGAGCAGTTCTTC.